One and the same sample provided the 16 T cell receptor beta chains below, sequenced in a study of T cell repertoires in cytomegalovirus infection. Via MiXCR, TCRdb re-called the reads, giving one row per CDR3 protein. The sample gives roughly 920,000 distinct CDR3 sequences, 31% of which show up once; more than 12% is in the top ten. Their antigens are not known. Sequenced here: cultured CD8+ T cells from PBMCs, sampled from culture after CMV antigen stimulation. The origin of the receptors is a human donor in good health (CMV status not recorded). Some clones in this sample may be carry-over from other donors' samples.

The chain has TRBV5-6 and TRBJ1-4, with unresolved D. CDR1 and CDR2 (germline): SGHDT, YYEEEE. The CDR3 totals 13 residues. V was pared by 0 bases and J by 8 bases, with 8 bases between. This CDR3 reads CASSLGDTEKLFF. The CDR3 DNA reads TGTGCCAGCAGCTTGGGGGATACCGAAAAACTGTTTTTT.

This sequence joins TRBV12-5 and TRBJ1-1; D gene uncertain. V shed 6 bases and J shed 0 bases, with 11 bases lying between them. Germline V lookup: CDR1 LGHNT, CDR2 FRNRAP. This CDR3 is 14 amino acids long. Written as DNA, the CDR3 is TGTGCTAGTGGGTCGCCCTTCATGAACACTGAAGCTTTCTTT. This translates into CASGSPFMNTEAFF.

This clonotype came up a few times. The rearrangement uses TRBV7-9 and TRBJ2-2, with 7 bases matching TRBD2. This CDR3 has 15 amino acids. Germline V gene sequence: CDR1 SEHNR, CDR2 FQNEAQ (reference sequence). Trimming took 3 bases from V and 6 from J; bases not matched to a gene: 7. The CDR3 region is CASSFETSWAGELFF. CDR3 in DNA: TGTGCCAGCAGCTTTGAGACTAGCTGGGCCGGGGAGCTGTTTTTT.

This clonotype was recorded many times. The chain combines TRBV7-2 with TRBJ1-2; D gene uncertain. Germline V gene sequence: CDR1 SGHTA, CDR2 FQGNSA. V lost 5 bases to trimming and J lost 3 bases, with 13 bases between them. This CDR3 has 14 amino acids. This CDR3 is CASSPHGDDYGYTF. CDR3 DNA: TGTGCCAGCAGCCCTCACGGAGACGACTATGGCTACACCTTC.

The gene calls are TRBV7-9 and TRBJ2-1; D might be TRBD1 or TRBD2, each matching 6 bases. Trimming stripped 5 bases from V and 5 bases from J, with 19 bases between. Per germline, CDR1 SEHNR and CDR2 FQNEAQ (reference sequence). CDR3 length: 16 residues. The DNA of the CDR3 is TGTGCCAGCAGCCCACCTCGGGGGCAGAATGACAATGAGCAGTTCTTC. It codes for CASSPPRGQNDNEQFF.

This clonotype occurred a few times. The chain couples TRBV4-1 to TRBJ1-5; D may be TRBD1 (5 bases). The CDR3 contains 15 residues. V lost 4 bases to trimming and J lost 5 bases, with 15 bases between them. CDR1 is MGHRA, CDR2 YSYEKL, per germline. DNA for the CDR3: TGCGCCAGCAGCCTCGGTCCCGCGGGGGATCAGCCCCAGCATTTT. This codes for CASSLGPAGDQPQHF.

A few counts support this clonotype. V and J are TRBV6-1 and TRBJ2-5; 9 nucleotides match TRBD1. CDR3 size: 19 residues. The germline gives CDR1 MNHNS, CDR2 SASEGT. V lost 1 base, J lost 2 bases, and 14 bases stayed unmatched. The CDR3: CASSEEKGTGIPVQETQYF. The CDR3 bases are TGTGCCAGCAGTGAAGAGAAGGGGACAGGGATTCCCGTACAAGAGACCCAGTACTTC.

The chain combines TRBV6-2 or TRBV6-3 with TRBJ2-7; D possibly corresponds to TRBD1 (6 bases). The CDR3 spans 16 residues. V lost 5 bases and J lost 2, with 19 bases in between. Germline CDR1 and CDR2: MNHEY and SVGEGT. For the CDR3, the DNA is TGTGCCAGCAGTCCCTCGACAGGATTGATGACCTACGAGCAGTACGTC. Translated, it gives CASSPSTGLMTYEQYV.

In this sample, this clonotype turned up once. The chain couples TRBV19 to TRBJ2-1, with D perhaps TRBD1 (6 bases). The CDR3 runs to 17 residues. The V end was cut by 3 bases, the J end by 0 bases, with 15 bases between. The germline gives CDR1 LNHDA, CDR2 SQIVND (reference sequence). CDR3 in amino acids: CASSIPRGSPSYNEQFF. The CDR3 DNA follows: TGTGCCAGTAGTATTCCGAGGGGGTCTCCCTCCTACAATGAGCAGTTCTTC.

There are many counts of this clonotype. The chain couples TRBV7-2 to TRBJ2-3; possibly TRBD1 for D (6 bases). The CDR3 has 15 amino acids. In germline, CDR1 is SGHTA, CDR2 FQGNSA. V lost 2 bases to trimming and J lost 0 bases, with 9 bases between them. CDR3 bases: TGTGCCAGCAGCTTAAGGGACACCAGCACAGATACGCAGTATTTT. Amino acids: CASSLRDTSTDTQYF. Full variable domain (rest looked up from reference TRBV7-2 and TRBJ2-3): GAGVSQSPSNKVTEKGKDVELRCDPISGHTALYWYRQSLGQGLEFLIYFQGNSAPDKSGLPSDRFSAERTGGSVSTLTIQRTQQEDSAVYLCASSLRDTSTDTQYFGPGTRLTVL.

In this sample, this clonotype turned up a few times. The chain combines TRBV19 with TRBJ1-2; the D gene is possibly TRBD1 (6 bases). This CDR3 has 14 residues. Per germline, CDR1 LNHDA and CDR2 SQIVND (reference sequence). V was cut by 10 bases and J by 4 bases, with 19 bases left in between. The CDR3 protein is CATDPGGTGYGYTF. The CDR3 bases are TGTGCCACCGACCCCGGGGGCACGGGCTATGGCTACACCTTC.

This rearrangement joins TRBV10-3 to TRBJ2-2; the match to TRBD2 covers 14 bases. Germline-derived CDR1 and CDR2 are ENHRY and SYGVKD. The CDR3 has 17 residues. V shed 7 bases and J 1 base; nucleotides not matched to a gene: 5. The CDR3 loop is CAIMMGLAGVNTGELFF. CDR3 DNA sequence: TGTGCCATCATGATGGGACTAGCGGGGGTGAACACCGGGGAGCTGTTTTTT.

The V gene is TRBV19, the J gene TRBJ2-7; D is unclear. Germline-derived CDR1 and CDR2 are LNHDA and SQIVND (reference sequence). This CDR3 contains 12 residues. Trimming removed 3 bases at V and 0 bases at J, with 3 bases between. This chain's CDR3 is CASSMNSYEQYF. Here the CDR3 DNA reads TGTGCCAGTAGTATGAACTCCTACGAGCAGTACTTC.

The CDR3 region has the DNA TGCAGTGCTAGAGATCCGGTCAGTCTAGACAATCAGCCCCAGCATTTT. Translated: CSARDPVSLDNQPQHF. V and J are TRBV20-1 and TRBJ1-5; D not certain. The ends were cut back, 0 bases at V and 3 bases at J, with 15 bases in the middle. This CDR3 has 16 amino acids. CDR1 is DFQATT, CDR2 SNEGSKA, per germline (reference sequence).

The V and J genes are TRBV15 and TRBJ1-1, with D uncertain. The V gene lost 0 bases and the J gene lost 6 bases, with 17 bases spanning the gap. Germline CDR1 is LNHNV and CDR2 is YYDKDF (reference sequence). The CDR3 is 16 residues long. CDR3 in amino acids: CATSRDHPDYAAEAFF. The DNA for the CDR3 is TGTGCCACCAGCAGAGATCACCCGGACTACGCCGCTGAAGCTTTCTTT.

This clonotype was found many times. The chain links TRBV12-3 or TRBV12-4 to TRBJ2-5, with unresolved D. V dropped 6 bases and J dropped 0 bases, with 8 bases sitting between them. This CDR3 comprises 13 residues. The CDR3 region has the DNA TGTGCCAGCAGCGCCTCCCACCAAGAGACCCAGTACTTC. Amino acids: CASSASHQETQYF.